This TCR beta chain is drawn from a study of blood T cells in healthy people across ages. CDR3 length equals 17 residues. Between the trimmed V and J ends, which lost 3 bases and 1 base, there was a span of 16 bases. Germline V lookup: CDR1 SGHTA, CDR2 FQGNSA. Whole-study findings and limits: Diversity estimates from one million T cells were considered underestimates. Diversity was higher, and naive CD4+ cells more numerous, in long-lived donors than in aged donors. Age showed a roughly linear inverse relationship with TCR beta diversity per million T cells.

A second PCR of 7 to 11 cycles used a sample-barcoded 5' primer and a J-beta primer mix. TCRdb called the 5' RACE reads again in MiXCR, with one record for every CDR3 protein. The sample includes around 1,000,000 distinct CDR3 sequences, roughly a quarter seen only once; the top ten take around 0.7%. Comment on this clonotype: Its specificity is unknown.

The donors, all healthy, were Caucasians living in Russia, aged roughly 6 to 100. These data were also reused for a study on T cells of mothers and their children.

Sequencing was done on a sample of blood. The rearrangement links TRBV7-2 to TRBJ1-5, with a possible D match to TRBD1 (5 bases). The origin of this receptor is a girl aged 2-10 years in good health. CDR3 bases: TGTGCCAGCAGCTTTGGGCAGGGCCTGAGGAGCAATCAGCCCCAGCATTTT. Translation: CASSFGQGLRSNQPQHF.